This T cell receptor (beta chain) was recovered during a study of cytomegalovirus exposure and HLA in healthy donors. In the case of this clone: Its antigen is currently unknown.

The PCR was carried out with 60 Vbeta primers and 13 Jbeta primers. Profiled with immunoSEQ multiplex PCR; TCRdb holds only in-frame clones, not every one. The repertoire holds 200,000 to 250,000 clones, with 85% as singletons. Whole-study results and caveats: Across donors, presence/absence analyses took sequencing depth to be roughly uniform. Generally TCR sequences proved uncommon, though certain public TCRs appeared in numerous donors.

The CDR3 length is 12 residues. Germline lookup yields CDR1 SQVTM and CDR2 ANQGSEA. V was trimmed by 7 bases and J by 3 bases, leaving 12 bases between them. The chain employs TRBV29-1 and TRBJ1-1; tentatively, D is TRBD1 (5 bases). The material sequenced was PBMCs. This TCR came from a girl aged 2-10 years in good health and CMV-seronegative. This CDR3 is CSATTGYTEAFF. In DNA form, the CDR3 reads TGCAGCGCCACAACAGGATACACTGAAGCTTTCTTT.